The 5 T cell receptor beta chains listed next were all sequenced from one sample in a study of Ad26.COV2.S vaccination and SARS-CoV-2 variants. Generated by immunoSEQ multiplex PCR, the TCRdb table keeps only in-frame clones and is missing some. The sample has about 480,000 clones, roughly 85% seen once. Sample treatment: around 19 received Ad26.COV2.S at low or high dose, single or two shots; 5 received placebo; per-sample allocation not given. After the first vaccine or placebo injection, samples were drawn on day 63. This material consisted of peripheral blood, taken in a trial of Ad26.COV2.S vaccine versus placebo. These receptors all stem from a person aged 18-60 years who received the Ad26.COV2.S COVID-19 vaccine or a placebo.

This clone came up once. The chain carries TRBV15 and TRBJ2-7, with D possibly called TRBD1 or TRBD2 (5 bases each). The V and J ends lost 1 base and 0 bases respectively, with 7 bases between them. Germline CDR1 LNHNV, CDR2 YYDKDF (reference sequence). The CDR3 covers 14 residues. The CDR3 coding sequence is TGTGCCACCAGCAGAGGGGGGTCCTCCTACGAGCAGTACTTC. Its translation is CATSRGGSSYEQYF. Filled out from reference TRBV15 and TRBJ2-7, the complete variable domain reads DAMVIQNPRYQVTQFGKPVTLSCSQTLNHNVMYWYQQKSSQAPKLLFHYYDKDFNNEADTPDNFQSRRPNTSFCFLDIRSPGLGDTAMYLCATSRGGSSYEQYFGPGTRLTVT.

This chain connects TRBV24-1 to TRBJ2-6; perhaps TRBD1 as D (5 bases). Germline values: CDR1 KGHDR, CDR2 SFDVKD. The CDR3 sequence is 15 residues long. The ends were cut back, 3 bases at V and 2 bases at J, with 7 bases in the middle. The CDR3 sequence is CATSDPGTGANVLTF. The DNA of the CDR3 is TGTGCCACCAGTGATCCAGGGACTGGGGCCAACGTCCTGACTTTC.

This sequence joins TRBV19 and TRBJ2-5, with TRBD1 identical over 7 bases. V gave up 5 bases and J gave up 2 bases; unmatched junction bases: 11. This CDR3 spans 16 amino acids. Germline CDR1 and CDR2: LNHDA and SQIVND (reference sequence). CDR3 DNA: TGTGCCAGTAGTCTCAGATCAGGGGGTGGACAAGAGACCCAGTACTTC. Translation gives CASSLRSGGGQETQYF.

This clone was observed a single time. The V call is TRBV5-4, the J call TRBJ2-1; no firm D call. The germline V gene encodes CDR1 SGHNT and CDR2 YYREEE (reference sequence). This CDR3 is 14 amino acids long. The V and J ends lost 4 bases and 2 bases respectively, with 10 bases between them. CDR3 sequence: CASSLMTAYNEQFF. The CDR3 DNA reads TGTGCCAGCAGCCTCATGACCGCCTACAATGAGCAGTTCTTC.

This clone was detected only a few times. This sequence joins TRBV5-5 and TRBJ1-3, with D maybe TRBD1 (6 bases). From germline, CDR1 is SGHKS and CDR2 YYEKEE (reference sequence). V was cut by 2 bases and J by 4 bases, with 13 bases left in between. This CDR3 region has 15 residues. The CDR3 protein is CASSLLGQMGNTIYF. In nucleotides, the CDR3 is TGTGCCAGCAGCTTACTTGGACAGATGGGAAACACCATATATTTT.